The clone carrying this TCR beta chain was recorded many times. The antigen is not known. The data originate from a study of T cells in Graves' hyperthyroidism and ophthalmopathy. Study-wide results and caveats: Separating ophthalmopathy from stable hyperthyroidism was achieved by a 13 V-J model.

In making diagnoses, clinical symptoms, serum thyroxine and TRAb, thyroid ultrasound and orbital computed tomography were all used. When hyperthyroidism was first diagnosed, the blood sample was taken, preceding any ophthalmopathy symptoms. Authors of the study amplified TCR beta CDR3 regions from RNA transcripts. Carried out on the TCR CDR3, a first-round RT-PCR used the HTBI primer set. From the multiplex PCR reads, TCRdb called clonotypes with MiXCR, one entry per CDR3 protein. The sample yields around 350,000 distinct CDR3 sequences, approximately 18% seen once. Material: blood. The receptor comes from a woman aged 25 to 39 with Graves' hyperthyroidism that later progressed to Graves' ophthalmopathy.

Here the CDR3 reads CASSRDLGSGGNNEQFF. As DNA, the CDR3 is TGTGCCAGCAGCCGTGACTTAGGTAGCGGGGGCAACAATGAGCAGTTCTTC. This sequence joins TRBV7-2 and TRBJ2-1; the match to TRBD2 covers 9 bases. V shed 5 bases, J shed 5 bases, and the junction held 13 bases outside the gene matches. The CDR3 length is 17 residues. Per germline, CDR1 SGHTA and CDR2 FQGNSA.